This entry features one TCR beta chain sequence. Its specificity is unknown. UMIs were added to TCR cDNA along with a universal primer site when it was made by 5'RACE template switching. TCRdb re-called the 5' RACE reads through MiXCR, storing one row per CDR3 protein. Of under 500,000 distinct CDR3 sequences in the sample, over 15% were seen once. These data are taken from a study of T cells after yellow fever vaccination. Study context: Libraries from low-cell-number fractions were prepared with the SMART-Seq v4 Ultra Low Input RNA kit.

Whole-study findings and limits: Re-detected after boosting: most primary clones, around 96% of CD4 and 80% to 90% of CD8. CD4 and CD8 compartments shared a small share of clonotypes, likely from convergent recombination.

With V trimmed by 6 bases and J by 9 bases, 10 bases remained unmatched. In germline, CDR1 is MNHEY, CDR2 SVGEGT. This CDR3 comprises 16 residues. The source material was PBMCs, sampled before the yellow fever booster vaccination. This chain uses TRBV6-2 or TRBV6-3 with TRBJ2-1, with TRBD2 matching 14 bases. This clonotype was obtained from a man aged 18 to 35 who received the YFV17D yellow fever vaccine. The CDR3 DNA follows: TGTGCCAGCAGAAGACTAGCGGGGGGGCTCAACCCTGAGCAGTTCTTC. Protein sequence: CASRRLAGGLNPEQFF.